In its sample, the clone carrying this TCR beta chain was seen a few times. J was trimmed by 12 bases and V by 11 bases; bases with no gene match: 9. The CDR3 extends over 11 amino acids. Germline V gives CDR1 SNHLY, CDR2 FYNNEI. The sample originates from a study of blood T cell repertoires in COVID-19. Looking at the study overall: Samples representing acute and convalescent COVID-19 were sourced from the United States, Italy and Spain.

Clones were sequenced by immunoSEQ multiplex PCR, and TCRdb holds only the in-frame ones, with some missing. Here the sample spans roughly 250,000 clones, 80% to 90% being singletons. The chain uses TRBV2 and TRBJ2-1; 8 nucleotides line up with TRBD2. The receptor was derived from a woman in her 30s who had recovered from COVID-19. The sample comprised PBMCs or T cells enriched from blood (not recorded which). In nucleotides, the CDR3 is TGTGCCGGGGGAGCGGGAGTAGTGCAGTTCTTC. Its translation is CAGGAGVVQFF.